One sample yielded the 11 T cell receptor beta chains listed below, sequenced in a study of blood T cell repertoires in COVID-19. TCRdb keeps only in-frame clones here, not all; method: immunoSEQ multiplex PCR. Of 200,000 to 250,000 clones listed, just over 85% are singletons. The sample was PBMCs or T cells enriched from blood (not recorded which). The receptors here all came from a woman in her forties or fifties with acute COVID-19.

V usage is TRBV30 and J usage is TRBJ2-7; TRBD2 aligns across 7 bases. CDR3 length: 14 amino acids. The V gene's germline CDR1 is GTSNPN and CDR2 SVGIG (reference sequence). Germline trimming cut 2 bases from V and 3 bases from J; bases unmatched to any gene: 7. The CDR3 loop reads CAWSLLAGNYEQYF. CDR3 nucleotides: TGTGCCTGGAGTCTCTTAGCGGGTAACTACGAGCAGTACTTC.

V gene TRBV5-1 combines with J gene TRBJ2-1; D is perhaps TRBD1 (7 bases). V was cut by 2 bases and J by 7 bases, with 10 bases left in between. The CDR3 length is 13 residues. Germline CDR1 reads SGHRS; CDR2 reads YFSETQ. This CDR3 reads CASSFQGGNEQFF. The CDR3 coding sequence is TGCGCCAGCAGCTTCCAGGGGGGAAATGAGCAGTTCTTC.

The chain combines TRBV5-8 with TRBJ1-2; the D is unclear. The CDR3 contains 13 residues. Germline V gene lookup returns CDR1 SGHTS and CDR2 YDEGEE. With 7 bases removed from V and 4 bases from J, the gap between germline ends came to 14 bases. The DNA for the CDR3 is TGTGCCAGCCTAGTCAGCAACCTCTATGGCTACACCTTC. Translation: CASLVSNLYGYTF. Supplemented by reference TRBV5-8 and TRBJ1-2, the full variable domain reads EAGVTQSPTHLIKTRGQQATLRCSPISGHTSVYWYQQALGLGLQFLLWYDEGEERNRGNFPPRFSGRQFPNYSSELNVNALELEDSALYLCASLVSNLYGYTFGSGTRLTVV.

This clone came up once. This CDR3 is also generated by other DNA sequences in the sample. CDR3 amino acids: CAWSGQGNEKLFF. The CDR3 bases are TGTGCCTGGAGTGGACAGGGAAATGAAAAACTGTTTTTT. The chain is built from TRBV30 and TRBJ1-4; 7 bases align to TRBD1. J gave up 5 bases and V 1 base, and 1 base lay outside the gene matches. This CDR3 has 13 residues. Germline V gene data show CDR1 as GTSNPN and CDR2 as SVGIG (reference sequence).

The chain recombines TRBV28 with TRBJ2-2; no definite D call. This CDR3 is 12 amino acids long. CDR1 and CDR2 from the germline V gene are MDHEN and SYDVKM. V shed 6 bases and J shed 1 base, with 3 bases lying between them. The CDR3 loop reads CASSLNTGELFF. The DNA of the CDR3 is TGTGCCAGCAGCCTGAACACCGGGGAGCTGTTTTTT.

The chain carries TRBV5-4 and TRBJ2-7, with D possibly matching TRBD1 (5 bases). Per germline, CDR1 SGHNT and CDR2 YYREEE (reference sequence). The V end was cut by 1 base, the J end by 1 base, with 9 bases between. CDR3 length: 14 residues. CDR3 sequence: CASSLSTGSYEQYF. As DNA, the CDR3 is TGTGCCAGCAGCTTGTCTACAGGTTCCTACGAGCAGTACTTC.

DNA for the CDR3: TGTGCCAGCAGCCGCACTGGACAGATCTCTGGAAACACCATATATTTT. Protein sequence: CASSRTGQISGNTIYF. This chain connects TRBV3-1 (or the pseudogene TRBV3-2) to TRBJ1-3; D is possibly TRBD1 (6 bases). This CDR3 region has 16 residues. The V gene's germline CDR1 is LGHDT and CDR2 YNNKEL (reference sequence). Trimming stripped 4 bases from V and 0 bases from J, with 13 bases between.

V gene TRBV5-1 combines with J gene TRBJ2-7; 9 positions agree with TRBD1. V lost 3 bases and J lost 7; bases outside the gene matches: 8. The germline CDR1 and CDR2 sequences are SGHRS and YFSETQ. The CDR3 contains 14 residues. The CDR3 here is CASSSGQGTGEQYF. CDR3 bases: TGCGCCAGCAGCTCCGGACAGGGGACCGGGGAGCAGTACTTC.

V is TRBV5-4 and J is TRBJ1-1, with D hard to call. The ends were cut back, 4 bases at V and 2 bases at J, with 15 bases in the middle. The germline gives CDR1 SGHNT, CDR2 YYREEE (reference sequence). The CDR3 consists of 15 residues. The CDR3 region has the DNA TGTGCCAGCAGCCCAAGCGAATCCGCTAACACTGAAGCTTTCTTT. Protein product: CASSPSESANTEAFF.

This chain joins TRBV30 and TRBJ2-3, with 12 bases that match TRBD2. With 0 bases clipped from V and 3 bases from J, the junction kept 19 bases outside the gene matches. The CDR3 has 21 residues. Germline-derived CDR1 and CDR2 are GTSNPN and SVGIG (reference sequence). The CDR3 sequence: CAWSVFWLAGGGPTVTDTQYF. The DNA for the CDR3 is TGTGCCTGGAGTGTATTTTGGCTAGCGGGAGGGGGTCCTACAGTAACAGATACGCAGTATTTT. The full variable domain, its missing parts supplied by reference TRBV30 and TRBJ2-3, is SQTIHQWPATLVQPVGSPLSLECTVEGTSNPNLYWYRQAAGRGLQLLFYSVGIGQISSEVPQNLSASRPQDRQFILSSKKLLLSDSGFYLCAWSVFWLAGGGPTVTDTQYFGPGTRLTVL.

This clone was recorded many times. The chain recombines TRBV13 with TRBJ2-7; maybe TRBD2 (5 bases). From germline, CDR1 is PRHDT and CDR2 FYEKMQ (reference sequence). CDR3 length: 13 amino acids. With 5 bases removed from V and 1 base from J, the gap between germline ends came to 9 bases. CDR3 loop: CASSRRGSYEQYF. The CDR3, as DNA: TGTGCCAGCAGCCGCCGGGGATCCTACGAGCAGTACTTC.